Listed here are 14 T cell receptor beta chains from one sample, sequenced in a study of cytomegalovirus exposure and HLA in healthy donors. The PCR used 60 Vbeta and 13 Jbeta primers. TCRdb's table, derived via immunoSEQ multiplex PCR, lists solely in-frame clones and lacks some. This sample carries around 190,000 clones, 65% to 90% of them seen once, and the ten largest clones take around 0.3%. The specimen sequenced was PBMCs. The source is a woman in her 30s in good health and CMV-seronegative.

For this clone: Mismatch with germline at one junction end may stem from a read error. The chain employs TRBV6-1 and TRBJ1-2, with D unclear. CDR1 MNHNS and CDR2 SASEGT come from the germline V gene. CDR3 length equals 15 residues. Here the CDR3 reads CASSEVGLLSYGYTF. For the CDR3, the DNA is TGTGCCAGCAGCGAAGTCGGACTCCTTTCTTATGGCTACACCTTC.

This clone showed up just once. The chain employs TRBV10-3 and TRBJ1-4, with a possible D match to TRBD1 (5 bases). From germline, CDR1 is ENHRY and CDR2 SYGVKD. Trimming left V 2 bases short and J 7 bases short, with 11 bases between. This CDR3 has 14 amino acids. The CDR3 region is CAISERIGGEKLFF. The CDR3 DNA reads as TGTGCCATCAGTGAGAGGATCGGGGGTGAAAAACTGTTTTTT.

The CDR3 spells CASSNGLGDTQYF. The CDR3 DNA reads as TGTGCCAGCAGTAACGGACTGGGGGATACGCAGTATTTT. The V call is TRBV6-5, the J call TRBJ2-3; maybe TRBD2 (5 bases). Trimming removed 5 bases from V and 6 bases from J, with 12 bases in between. The germline CDR1 and CDR2 sequences are MNHEY and SVGAGI. The CDR3 has 13 amino acids.

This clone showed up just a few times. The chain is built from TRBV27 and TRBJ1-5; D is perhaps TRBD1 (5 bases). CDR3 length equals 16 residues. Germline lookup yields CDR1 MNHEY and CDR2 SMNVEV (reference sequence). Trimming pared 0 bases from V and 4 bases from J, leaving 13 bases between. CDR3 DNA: TGTGCCAGCAGTTTATCGTCCCAGGGTGGGAATCAGCCCCAGCATTTT. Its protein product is CASSLSSQGGNQPQHF.

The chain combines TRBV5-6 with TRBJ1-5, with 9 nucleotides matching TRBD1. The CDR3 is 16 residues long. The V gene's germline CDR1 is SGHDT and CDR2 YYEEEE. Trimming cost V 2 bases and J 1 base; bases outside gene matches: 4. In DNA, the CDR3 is TGTGCCAGCAGCTTTGGGGGACAGGGAAGCAATCAGCCCCAGCATTTT. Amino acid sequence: CASSFGGQGSNQPQHF.

The CDR3 bases are TGTGCCAGCAGCTTAGGCGGTTTTCTTGTCGAGCAGTACTTC. Its protein is CASSLGGFLVEQYF. The rearrangement uses TRBV7-9 and TRBJ2-7; no reliable D call. The V and J ends lost 1 base and 6 bases respectively, with 13 bases between them. There are 14 residues in the CDR3. The germline V gene has CDR1 SEHNR and CDR2 FQNEAQ (reference sequence). The full variable domain, in which reference TRBV7-9 and TRBJ2-7 provide the parts outside the CDR3, is DTGVSQNPRHKITKRGQNVTFRCDPISEHNRLYWYRQTLGQGPEFLTYFQNEAQLEKSRLLSDRFSAERPKGSFSTLEIQRTEQGDSAMYLCASSLGGFLVEQYFGPGTRLTVT.

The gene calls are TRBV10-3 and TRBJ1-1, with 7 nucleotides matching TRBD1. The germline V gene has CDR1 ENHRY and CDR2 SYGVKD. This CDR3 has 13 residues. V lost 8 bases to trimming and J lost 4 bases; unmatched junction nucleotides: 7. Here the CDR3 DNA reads TGTGCCATCGCCAGACAGGGACCCACTGAAGCTTTCTTT. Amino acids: CAIARQGPTEAFF.

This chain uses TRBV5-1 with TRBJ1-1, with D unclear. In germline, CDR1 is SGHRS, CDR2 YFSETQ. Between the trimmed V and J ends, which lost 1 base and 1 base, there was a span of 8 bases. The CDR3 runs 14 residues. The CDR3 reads CASSLQRENTEAFF. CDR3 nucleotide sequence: TGCGCCAGCAGCTTGCAACGGGAGAACACTGAAGCTTTCTTT.

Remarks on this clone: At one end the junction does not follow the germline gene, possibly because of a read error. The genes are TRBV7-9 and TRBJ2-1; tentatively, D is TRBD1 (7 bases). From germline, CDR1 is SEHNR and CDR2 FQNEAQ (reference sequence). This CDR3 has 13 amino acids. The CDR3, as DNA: TGTGCCAGCAGCGCATGGGGGGCAGGGGGACTTGTCTTC. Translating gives CASSAWGAGGLVF.

The CDR3 DNA reads TGCAGCGTCCTGACCTTGTCTAGGTACAATGAGCAGTTCTTC. It yields the protein CSVLTLSRYNEQFF. V usage is TRBV29-1 and J usage is TRBJ2-1; no reliable D call. Deletions cut 6 bases from V and 4 bases from J, with 16 bases between. Germline-derived CDR1 and CDR2 are SQVTM and ANQGSEA. This CDR3 has 14 residues.

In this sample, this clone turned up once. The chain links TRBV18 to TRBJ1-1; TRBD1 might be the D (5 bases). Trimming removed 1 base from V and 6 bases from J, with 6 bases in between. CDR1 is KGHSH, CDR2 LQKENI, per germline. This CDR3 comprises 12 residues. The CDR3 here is CASSPQGAEAFF. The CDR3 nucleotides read TGTGCCAGCTCACCACAAGGGGCTGAAGCTTTCTTT.

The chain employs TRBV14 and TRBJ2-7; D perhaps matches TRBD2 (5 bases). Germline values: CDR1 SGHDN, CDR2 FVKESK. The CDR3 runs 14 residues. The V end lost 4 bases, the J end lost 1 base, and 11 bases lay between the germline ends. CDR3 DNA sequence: TGTGCCAGCAGCCGGGCAGCGGATTCCTACGAGCAGTACTTC. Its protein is CASSRAADSYEQYF.

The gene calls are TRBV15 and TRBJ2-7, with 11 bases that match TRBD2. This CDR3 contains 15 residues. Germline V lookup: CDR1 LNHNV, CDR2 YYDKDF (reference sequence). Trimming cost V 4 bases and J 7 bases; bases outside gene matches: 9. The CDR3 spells CATSINSGGAGEQYF. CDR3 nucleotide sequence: TGTGCCACCAGCATTAATAGCGGGGGGGCCGGGGAGCAGTACTTC.

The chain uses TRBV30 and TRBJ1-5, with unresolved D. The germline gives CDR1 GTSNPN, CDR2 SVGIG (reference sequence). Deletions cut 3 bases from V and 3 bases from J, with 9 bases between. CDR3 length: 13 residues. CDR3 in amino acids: CAWSLGDNQPQHF. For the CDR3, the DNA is TGTGCCTGGAGCCTCGGGGACAATCAGCCCCAGCATTTT.